This T cell receptor beta chain was captured by sequencing in a study of blood T cells in healthy people across ages. Study results and limitations: From one million sequenced T cells, diversity estimates were lower bounds.

Through a sample-barcoded 5' primer and a J-beta primer mix, a second PCR was run for roughly 6 to 12 cycles. The authors tagged each cDNA molecule using a template-switch adaptor with 12 random nucleotides. MiXCR, run by TCRdb on the 5' RACE reads, gives a single entry per CDR3 protein. The sample shows about 770,000 distinct CDR3 sequences, roughly 44% of them seen only once. It was around 10 milliliters of peripheral blood that were drawn from each donor. The total RNA that was extracted per sample amounted to at least 5.5 micrograms. Germline CDR1 DFQATT, CDR2 SNEGSKA (reference sequence). V was trimmed by 4 bases and J by 7 bases, leaving 11 bases between them. The CDR3 loop spans 11 amino acids. A remark on this clonotype: Antigen unknown.

The material sequenced was blood. The source is a man aged 60-69 years in good health. The chain has TRBV20-1 and TRBJ2-7, with D uncertain. CDR3 protein: CSAKIYNEQYF. In nucleotides, the CDR3 is TGCAGTGCTAAAATATACAATGAGCAGTACTTC.